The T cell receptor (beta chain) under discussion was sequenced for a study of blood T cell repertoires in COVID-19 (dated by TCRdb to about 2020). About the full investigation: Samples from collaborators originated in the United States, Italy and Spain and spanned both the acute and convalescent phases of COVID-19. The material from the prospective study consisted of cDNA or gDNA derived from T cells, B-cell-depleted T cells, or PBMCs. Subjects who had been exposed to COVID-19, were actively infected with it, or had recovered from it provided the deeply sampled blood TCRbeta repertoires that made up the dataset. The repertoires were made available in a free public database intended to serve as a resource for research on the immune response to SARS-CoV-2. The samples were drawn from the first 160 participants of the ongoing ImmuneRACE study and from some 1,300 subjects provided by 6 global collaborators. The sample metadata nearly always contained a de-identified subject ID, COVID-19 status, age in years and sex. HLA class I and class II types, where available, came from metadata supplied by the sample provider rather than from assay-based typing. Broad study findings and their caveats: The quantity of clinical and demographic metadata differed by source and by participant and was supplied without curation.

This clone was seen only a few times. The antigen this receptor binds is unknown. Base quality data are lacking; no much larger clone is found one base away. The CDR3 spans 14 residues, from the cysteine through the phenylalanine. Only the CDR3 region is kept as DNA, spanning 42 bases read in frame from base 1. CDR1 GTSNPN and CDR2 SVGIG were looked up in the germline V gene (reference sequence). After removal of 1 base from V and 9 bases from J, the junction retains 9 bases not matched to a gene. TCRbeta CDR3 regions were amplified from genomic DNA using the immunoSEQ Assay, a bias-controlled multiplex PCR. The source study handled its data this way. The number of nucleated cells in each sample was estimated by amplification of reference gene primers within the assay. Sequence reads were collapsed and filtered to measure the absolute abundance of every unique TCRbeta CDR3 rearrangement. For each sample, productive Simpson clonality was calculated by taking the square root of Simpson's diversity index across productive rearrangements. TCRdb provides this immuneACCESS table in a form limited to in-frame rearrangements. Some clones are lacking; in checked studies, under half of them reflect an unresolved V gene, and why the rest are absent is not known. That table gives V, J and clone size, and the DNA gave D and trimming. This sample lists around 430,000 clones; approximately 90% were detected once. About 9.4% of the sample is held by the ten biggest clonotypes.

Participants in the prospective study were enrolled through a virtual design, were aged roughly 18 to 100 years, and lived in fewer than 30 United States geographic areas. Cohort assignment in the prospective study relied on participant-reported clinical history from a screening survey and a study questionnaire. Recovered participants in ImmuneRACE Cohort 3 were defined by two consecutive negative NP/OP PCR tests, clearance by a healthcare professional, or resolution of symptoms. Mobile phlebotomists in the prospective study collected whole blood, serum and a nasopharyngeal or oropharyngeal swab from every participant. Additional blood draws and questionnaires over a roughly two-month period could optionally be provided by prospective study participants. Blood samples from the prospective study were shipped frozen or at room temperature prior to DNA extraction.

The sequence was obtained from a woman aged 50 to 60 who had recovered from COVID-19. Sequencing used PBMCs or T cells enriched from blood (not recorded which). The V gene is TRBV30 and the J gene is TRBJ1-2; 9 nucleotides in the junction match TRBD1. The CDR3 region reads CAWSAMTGGRSYTF. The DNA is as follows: TGTGCCTGGAGTGCTATGACAGGGGGGAGAAGCTACACCTTC.